This TCR beta chain was retrieved from a study of T cells in localized non-small cell lung cancer. Regarding the study as a whole: The study linked higher blood T cell density to longer overall survival. Appearing in adjacent lung were a median about 59 of the top 100 tumor clones. Uninvolved adjacent lung had more T cell clonality than any other tissue, topping tumor.

Using immunoSEQ multiplex PCR, the repertoire was profiled, and TCRdb retains in-frame clones only, with some absent. In the table there are about 2,500 clones, roughly 21% of which are singletons. In regard to this clone: Antigen specificity is unknown.

The CDR3 sequence is 14 residues long. Germline CDR1 is MNHGY and CDR2 is SAAAGT. V lost 10 bases and J 0 bases, leaving 15 bases between the germline ends. The chain recombines TRBV6-8 with TRBJ1-1; perhaps TRBD1 as D (6 bases). The source was lung tumor tissue, collected before any cancer treatment. This receptor was obtained from a male donor at least 60 years old with stage III squamous cell lung carcinoma. DNA for the CDR3: TGTGCCATTAGACTAACAGGGATGAACACTGAAGCTTTCTTT. Encoded protein: CAIRLTGMNTEAFF.